Each of the 16 T cell receptor beta chains below was sequenced from the same sample in a study of blood T cell repertoires in COVID-19. Sequencing used immunoSEQ multiplex PCR; TCRdb keeps in-frame clones, though not all of them. The data show some 130,000 clones, about 85% seen once. The sequenced sample was peripheral blood. All receptors come from a man aged 65 to 79 with acute or convalescent COVID-19.

In regard to this clone: An end of the junction does not agree with germline; a read error may underlie this. The rearrangement joins TRBV9 to TRBJ1-5; no clear D. CDR1 is SGDLS and CDR2 is YYNGEE in the germline V gene. The CDR3 sequence is 13 residues long. The DNA of the CDR3 is TGTGCCAGCAGTTGGACGGAGGATCAACCCCAGCATTTT. This codes for CASSWTEDQPQHF.

The CDR3 DNA reads TGTGCCAGCAGCTTAGAGGTCAGTGGGGCGGAAGCTTTCTTT. Encoded protein: CASSLEVSGAEAFF. The rearrangement joins TRBV7-2 to TRBJ1-1; a weak D match, TRBD1 (5 bases). The V and J ends lost 1 base and 8 bases respectively, with 14 bases between them. CDR3 length: 14 residues. CDR1 SGHTA and CDR2 FQGNSA come from the germline V gene. Drawing the rest from reference TRBV7-2 and TRBJ1-1, the complete variable domain is GAGVSQSPSNKVTEKGKDVELRCDPISGHTALYWYRQSLGQGLEFLIYFQGNSAPDKSGLPSDRFSAERTGGSVSTLTIQRTQQEDSAVYLCASSLEVSGAEAFFGQGTRLTVV.

This clone was detected only a few times. The rearrangement uses TRBV19 and TRBJ2-2; the D is unclear. The V gene lost 4 bases and the J gene lost 3 bases, with 9 bases spanning the gap. From germline, CDR1 is LNHDA and CDR2 SQIVND (reference sequence). The CDR3 contains 14 residues. CDR3: CASSNSRYTGELFF. For the CDR3, the DNA is TGTGCCAGTAGTAACTCGCGATACACCGGGGAGCTGTTTTTT. The variable domain in full, completed from reference TRBV19 and TRBJ2-2, reads DGGITQSPKYLFRKEGQNVTLSCEQNLNHDAMYWYRQDPGQGLRLIYYSQIVNDFQKGDIAEGYSVSREKKESFPLTVTSAQKNPTAFYLCASSNSRYTGELFFGEGSRLTVL.

This clone has just one count. V is TRBV24-1 and J is TRBJ1-2, with D possibly matching TRBD1 (6 bases). CDR1 is KGHDR, CDR2 SFDVKD, per germline. The CDR3 runs 13 residues. Deletions cut 4 bases from V and 4 bases from J, with 9 bases between. The CDR3 DNA follows: TGTGCCACCAGTGAACCGACAGGCTATGGCTACACCTTC. Amino acids: CATSEPTGYGYTF.

CDR3 region: CASSASTGADTYEQYF. CDR3 coding DNA: TGTGCCAGCAGCGCATCGACAGGGGCCGACACCTACGAGCAGTACTTC. This rearrangement joins TRBV7-8 to TRBJ2-7; 8 nucleotides agree with TRBD1. The CDR3 runs to 16 residues. J lost 2 bases, V lost 5 bases, and 11 bases had no gene match. Germline CDR1 is SGHVS and CDR2 is FQNEAQ.

The V and J genes are TRBV10-2 and TRBJ2-3; TRBD2 agrees at 8 bases. With 0 bases clipped from V and 2 bases from J, the junction kept 4 bases outside the gene matches. Germline CDR1 reads WSHSY; CDR2 reads SAAADI. This CDR3 spans 16 amino acids. This chain's CDR3 is CASSESWRGVTDTQYF. DNA of the CDR3: TGCGCCAGCAGTGAGTCCTGGCGGGGGGTCACAGATACGCAGTATTTT.

This clone was seen only a few times. The gene calls are TRBV19 and TRBJ1-6, with 9 bases lining up with TRBD1. The CDR3 contains 16 residues. V dropped 0 bases and J dropped 6; count of bases not matched to a gene: 3. The germline V gene encodes CDR1 LNHDA and CDR2 SQIVND (reference sequence). Written as DNA, the CDR3 is TGTGCCAGTAGTATAGAGGGGACAGGGATTAATTCACCCCTCCACTTT. Amino acids: CASSIEGTGINSPLHF.

CDR3 residues: CASSWTGGYYNEQFF. In DNA form, the CDR3 reads TGCGCCAGCAGCTGGACAGGGGGTTACTACAATGAGCAGTTCTTC. V usage is TRBV5-1 and J usage is TRBJ2-1; 10 bases match TRBD1. After removal of 3 bases from V and 3 bases from J, the junction contained 3 bases not matched to a gene. The CDR3 is 15 amino acids. Germline V lookup: CDR1 SGHRS, CDR2 YFSETQ.

The V gene is TRBV3-1 (or the pseudogene TRBV3-2), the J gene TRBJ1-1, with D maybe TRBD1 (6 bases). In germline, CDR1 is LGHDT, CDR2 YNNKEL (reference sequence). This CDR3 contains 14 residues. V was trimmed by 3 bases and J by 0 bases, leaving 8 bases between them. The CDR3 nucleotides are TGTGCCAGCAGCCAGGGACAAGTGAACACTGAAGCTTTCTTT. Translation gives CASSQGQVNTEAFF.

J is TRBJ1-4 and V is TRBV30; 7 positions match TRBD1. The CDR3 is 19 amino acids. Germline trimming cut 3 bases from V and 4 bases from J; bases unmatched to any gene: 20. Germline-derived CDR1 and CDR2 are GTSNPN and SVGIG (reference sequence). The CDR3 reads CAWSQLRDSQLLINEKLFF. Written as DNA, the CDR3 is TGTGCCTGGAGCCAACTCCGGGACAGCCAACTACTTATTAATGAAAAACTGTTTTTT.

The rearrangement joins TRBV5-4 to TRBJ1-2; 12 bases align to TRBD1. The CDR3 consists of 16 residues. In germline, CDR1 is SGHNT, CDR2 YYREEE (reference sequence). V was clipped by 6 bases and J by 8 bases; unmatched bases: 14. The CDR3 protein is CASNPARDRGREGYTF. Written as DNA, the CDR3 is TGTGCCAGCAACCCCGCCCGGGACAGGGGGCGCGAAGGCTACACCTTC.

In this sample, this clone turned up a few times. V is TRBV6-1 and J is TRBJ2-7; 10 bases align to TRBD1. The V gene's germline CDR1 is MNHNS and CDR2 SASEGT. J gave up 0 bases and V 5 bases, and 4 bases lay outside the gene matches. There are 15 residues in the CDR3. For the CDR3, the DNA is TGTGCCAGCAGTACGGACAGGGGGGCCTCCTACGAGCAGTACTTC. Translated: CASSTDRGASYEQYF.

This chain uses TRBV2 with TRBJ1-3; D unclear. The V end was cut by 6 bases, the J end by 0 bases, with 12 bases between. Germline V gives CDR1 SNHLY, CDR2 FYNNEI. The CDR3 length is 15 residues. This CDR3 reads CASRTGLVSGNTIYF. The DNA of the CDR3 is TGTGCCAGCAGGACGGGGTTAGTCTCTGGAAACACCATATATTTT.

The gene calls are TRBV6-6 and TRBJ2-5; a possible D gene is TRBD1 (6 bases). The germline V gene encodes CDR1 MNHNY and CDR2 SVGAGI (reference sequence). Trimming removed 2 bases at V and 2 bases at J, with 9 bases between. This CDR3 comprises 14 residues. For the CDR3, the DNA is TGTGCCAGCAGTTACCTGGGACAACAAGAGACCCAGTACTTC. Amino acid sequence: CASSYLGQQETQYF.

The count of this clone is one. The genes are TRBV7-9 and TRBJ2-1; weak D call: TRBD1 (6 bases). Germline CDR1 SEHNR, CDR2 FQNEAQ (reference sequence). This CDR3 is 13 amino acids long. V was shortened by 7 bases and J by 8 bases, with 15 bases between the two germline ends. CDR3 in DNA: TGTGCCAGCATCGATTCAGGGGACCATGAGCAGTTCTTC. Translation gives CASIDSGDHEQFF.

This clone was detected once. The chain combines TRBV18 with TRBJ1-4; D is unclear. The CDR3 covers 14 residues. CDR1 is KGHSH and CDR2 is LQKENI in the germline V gene. The V end lost 2 bases, the J end lost 8 bases, and 12 bases lay between the germline ends. CDR3 amino acids: CASSPGSPREKLFF. The CDR3 coding sequence is TGTGCCAGCTCACCAGGGAGCCCGAGAGAAAAACTGTTTTTT.